Each of the 23 T cell receptor beta chains below was sequenced from the same sample in a study of T cells in women clearing cervical HPV infection. The method was immunoSEQ multiplex PCR; TCRdb's version includes in-frame clones alone and lacks a portion of them. The sample has some 30,000 clones; the top ten hold approximately 6.8%. The sample taken for sequencing was blood buffy coat. The origin of the receptors is a woman between 18 and 70 years old with a cervical HPV16 infection that either progressed to CIN3+ or cleared (not recorded which).

Points on this clone: The read falls 3 residues short of the CDR3 end, and the missing part is taken from the germline J gene. This sequence joins TRBV7-8 and TRBJ2-7, with 10 bases that match TRBD2. Per the germline V gene, CDR1 is SGHVS and CDR2 is FQNEAQ. Trimming at V came to 4 bases and at J to 2 bases, leaving 11 bases not matched to a gene. The CDR3 is made up of 17 amino acids. This CDR3 reads CASSSDSLAGATYEQYF. CDR3 bases read: TGTGCCAGCAGCTCTGACTCCCTAGCGGGGGCGACCTACGAG.

Comments on this clone: The read ends 3 residues early relative to the CDR3; the germline J gene fills the gap. This chain connects TRBV6-4 to TRBJ2-6; D uncertain. There are 14 residues in the CDR3. The V gene's germline CDR1 is MRHNA and CDR2 SNTAGT. V dropped 5 bases and J dropped 4 bases, with 9 bases sitting between them. Partial CDR3 DNA: TGTGCCAGCAGTTTCGAAGCGGGGGCCAACGTC. The encoded protein is CASSFEAGANV. The whole CDR3 protein reads CASSFEAGANVLTF.

Note on this clone: Coverage ceases 3 residues before the CDR3 finishes, and the germline J gene fills in the end. The chain joins TRBV30 to TRBJ2-7, with 7 positions matching TRBD2. J was trimmed by 4 bases and V by 5 bases; bases with no gene match: 5. Germline V CDR1 and CDR2: GTSNPN, SVGIG (reference sequence). CDR3 size: 12 residues. The CDR3 loop reads CAWGGDSYEQYF. The sequenced CDR3 bases are TGTGCCTGGGGGGGGGATAGTTACGAG. The whole variable domain, remainder taken from reference TRBV30 and TRBJ2-7, is SQTIHQWPATLVQPVGSPLSLECTVEGTSNPNLYWYRQAAGRGLQLLFYSVGIGQISSEVPQNLSASRPQDRQFILSSKKLLLSDSGFYLCAWGGDSYEQYFGPGTRLTVT.

Of note for this clone: The sequenced fragment ends 3 residues before the CDR3 boundary, so the rest is inferred from the germline J gene. The chain is built from TRBV5-1 and TRBJ2-2, with a possible D match to TRBD1 (5 bases). The CDR3 extends over 16 amino acids. The V end was cut by 7 bases, the J end by 2 bases, with 18 bases between. CDR1 and CDR2 (germline): SGHRS, YFSETQ. The CDR3 DNA, read in part, is TGCGCCAGCGCTCCCGTGGGGCGGACCAACACCGGGGAG. It yields the protein CASAPVGRTNTGE. The entire CDR3 protein reads CASAPVGRTNTGELFF.

A word on this clone: Read coverage stops 3 residues before the CDR3 terminus; the germline J gene supplies the remainder. V is TRBV19 and J is TRBJ1-2; unclear D gene. This CDR3 comprises 16 residues. Germline V lookup: CDR1 LNHDA, CDR2 SQIVND (reference sequence). The covered CDR3 bases are TGTGCCAGTAGTGATGAGCTAGCGGGCACCTACAATGAC. Translated, it gives CASSDELAGTYND. The CDR3 as a whole reads CASSDELAGTYNDYTF.

About this clone: The CDR3 end falls 3 residues outside the read, so it is completed with the germline J gene. V usage is TRBV2 and J usage is TRBJ2-4; D possibly corresponds to TRBD2 (5 bases). CDR1 is SNHLY, CDR2 FYNNEI, per germline. This CDR3 has 18 residues. The V and J ends lost 10 bases and 0 bases respectively, with 25 bases between them. The CDR3 region is CATQKRETNGIAKNIQYF. CDR3 DNA, as far as it was read: TGTGCCACCCAAAAAAGGGAGACTAACGGTATAGCCAAAAACATT.

Incomplete CDR3 DNA: TGTGCCAGCAGCTCCGACAGGTCCAACTATGGC. Its translation is CASSSDRSNYG. The complete CDR3 reads CASSSDRSNYGYTF. The rearrangement links TRBV7-2 to TRBJ1-2, with a tentative D call TRBD1 (6 bases). The CDR3 end lies 3 residues beyond the end of the read and is filled in from the germline J gene. V lost 4 bases and J 2 bases, leaving 11 bases between the germline ends. Per the germline V gene, CDR1 is SGHTA and CDR2 is FQGNSA. The CDR3 is 14 residues long.

Measured by frequency, this clone is medium-sized. Read sequence stops 3 residues before the CDR3 end, and the germline J gene provides the missing end. The V call is TRBV6-2 or TRBV6-3, the J call TRBJ2-5, with 9 bases aligning to TRBD2. The length of the CDR3 is 15 residues. Germline CDR1 and CDR2: MNHEY and SVGEGT. J lost 2 bases, V lost 3 bases, and 4 bases had no gene match. Partial CDR3 DNA: TGTGCCAGCAGTTATTCCAGCGGGGGGCAAGAGACC. It is translated as CASSYSSGGQET. The entire CDR3 protein reads CASSYSSGGQETQYF.

CDR3 DNA (partial): TGTGCCAGCAGCTTGGACAGGGGGAATGAG. Translated, it gives CASSLDRGNE. The full CDR3 protein reads CASSLDRGNEQFF. This sequence joins TRBV5-8 and TRBJ2-1, with 8 bases matching TRBD1. The read stops 3 residues short of the end of the CDR3; the missing end is completed from the germline J gene. CDR1 SGHTS and CDR2 YDEGEE come from the germline V gene. This CDR3 region has 13 residues. Losses at the gene ends were 0 bases for V and 7 bases for J; bases not matched to a gene: 0.

With regard to this clone: Read data end 3 residues before the CDR3 end; the end is taken from the germline J gene. The J gene is TRBJ2-3, the V gene TRBV5-1; 10 bases are a match to TRBD2. J lost 1 base, V lost 4 bases, and 3 bases had no gene match. The germline V gene has CDR1 SGHRS and CDR2 YFSETQ. The CDR3 loop spans 15 amino acids. The sequenced part of the CDR3 DNA is TGCGCCAGCAGCCCCGGGACTAGCGGCACAGATACG. Its translation: CASSPGTSGTDT. The entire CDR3 is CASSPGTSGTDTQYF. The full variable domain, rest sourced from reference TRBV5-1 and TRBJ2-3, is KAGVTQTPRYLIKTRGQQVTLSCSPISGHRSVSWYQQTPGQGLQFLFEYFSETQRNKGNFPGRFSGRQFSNSRSEMNVSTLELGDSALYLCASSPGTSGTDTQYFGPGTRLTVL.

With respect to this clone: The read halts 3 residues ahead of the CDR3 end, with the missing end drawn from the germline J gene. The chain recombines TRBV7-2 with TRBJ2-7; 8 nucleotides line up with TRBD1. This CDR3 region has 14 residues. Trimming removed 2 bases from V and 4 bases from J; junction bases left unmatched: 4. From germline, CDR1 is SGHTA and CDR2 FQGNSA. CDR3 protein: CASSLWTGSYEQYF. The CDR3 bases that were read are TGTGCCAGCAGCTTATGGACAGGGTCATACGAG.

Of note for this clone: The read finishes 3 residues shy of the CDR3 end, and the germline J gene is used to complete it. J is TRBJ1-6 and V is TRBV4-1, with 8 bases matching TRBD1. Germline-derived CDR1 and CDR2 are MGHRA and YSYEKL. V dropped 1 base and J dropped 10; count of bases not matched to a gene: 9. The CDR3 spans 16 residues. CDR3 DNA, as far as it was read: TGCGCCAGCAGCCAAGTTCGGACAGGGTGGGGGTCACCC. It encodes CASSQVRTGWGSP. The entire CDR3 protein is CASSQVRTGWGSPLHF.

CDR3 in amino acids: CASSVNFQPQHF. Partial CDR3 DNA: TGTGCCAGTAGTGTAAATTTTCAGCCC. The rearrangement uses TRBV19 and TRBJ1-5; D is undetermined. The read terminates 3 residues ahead of where the CDR3 ends, so the germline J gene completes it. Germline assignment: CDR1 LNHDA and CDR2 SQIVND (reference sequence). Trimming took 5 bases from V and 6 from J, leaving 8 bases between them. This CDR3 has 12 residues.

As for this clone: The sequence runs out 3 residues before the end of the CDR3; the remainder is reconstructed from the germline J gene. V usage is TRBV7-9 and J usage is TRBJ2-3; no reliable D call. Germline V gene sequence: CDR1 SEHNR, CDR2 FQNEAQ (reference sequence). The CDR3 totals 14 residues. V lost 5 bases and J lost 0, with 9 bases in between. This CDR3 is CASSPSYSTDTQYF. The sequenced part of the CDR3 DNA is TGTGCCAGCAGCCCATCCTATAGCACAGATACG.

Remarks on this clone: The CDR3 is cut off 3 residues early in the read; its end comes from the germline J gene. The rearrangement links TRBV7-2 to TRBJ2-3; D may match TRBD1 or TRBD2 (5 bases each). Germline V gene sequence: CDR1 SGHTA, CDR2 FQGNSA. CDR3 length: 13 residues. CDR3 sequence reads: CASGVRGHQPQYF. The sequenced part of the CDR3 DNA is TGTGCCAGCGGGGTGAGGGGCCATCAGCCG.

With regard to this clone: The observed sequence ends 3 residues before the CDR3 terminus, with the missing tail filled in from the germline J gene. The chain joins TRBV7-2 to TRBJ2-7; tentative D call: TRBD2 (7 bases). From germline, CDR1 is SGHTA and CDR2 FQGNSA. The CDR3 contains 14 residues. Trimming took 4 bases from V and 4 from J, leaving 14 bases between them. The CDR3 DNA, read in part, is TGTGCCAGCAGCTCACAAGGGGGGGGGTACGAG. The encoded protein is CASSSQGGGYE. The entire CDR3 protein reads CASSSQGGGYEQYF. Variable domain in full (rest from reference TRBV7-2 and TRBJ2-7): GAGVSQSPSNKVTEKGKDVELRCDPISGHTALYWYRQSLGQGLEFLIYFQGNSAPDKSGLPSDRFSAERTGGSVSTLTIQRTQQEDSAVYLCASSSQGGGYEQYFGPGTRLTVT.

Of note for this clone: The read gets to within 3 residues of the CDR3 end, and the germline J gene fills in the rest. The chain recombines TRBV14 with TRBJ2-2, with 7 bases matching TRBD1. This CDR3 contains 15 residues. Trimming removed 1 base from V and 7 bases from J; junction bases left unmatched: 6. Per germline, CDR1 SGHDN and CDR2 FVKESK. The CDR3 sequence: CASSQVGGALGELFF. Partial CDR3 DNA: TGTGCCAGCAGCCAAGTAGGGGGCGCCCTCGGGGAG.

Comment on this clone: The read is 3 residues too short to cover the CDR3 end, so that end is filled in from the germline J gene. The rearrangement links TRBV7-3 to TRBJ2-3; D gene unclear. This CDR3 region has 14 residues. The V end was cut by 5 bases, the J end by 2 bases, with 11 bases between. Germline CDR1 reads SGHTA; CDR2 reads FQGTGA. CDR3 DNA (partial): TGTGCCAGCAGCCCCCGTGGCCCCACAGATACG. This translates into CASSPRGPTDT. The CDR3 in its entirety is CASSPRGPTDTQYF. The whole variable domain, filled in from reference TRBV7-3 and TRBJ2-3, reads GAGVSQTPSNKVTEKGKYVELRCDPISGHTALYWYRQSLGQGPEFLIYFQGTGAADDSGLPNDRFFAVRPEGSVSTLKIQRTERGDSAVYLCASSPRGPTDTQYFGPGTRLTVL.

Points on this clone: The DNA ends 3 residues before the CDR3 does, and the rest of the CDR3 is filled in from the germline J gene. The chain recombines TRBV20-1 with TRBJ1-2, with D maybe TRBD1 (5 bases). The germline gives CDR1 DFQATT, CDR2 SNEGSKA (reference sequence). The CDR3 totals 13 residues. The sequenced part of the CDR3 DNA is TGCAGTGCTAGAGATACGGGGGGAGAGCGC. Translation gives CSARDTGGER. Given in full, the CDR3 is CSARDTGGERYTF.

Details on this clone: Read coverage stops 3 residues before the CDR3 terminus; the germline J gene supplies the remainder. The chain carries TRBV6-1 and TRBJ2-3, with D perhaps matching TRBD2 (6 bases). The V gene's germline CDR1 is MNHNS and CDR2 SASEGT. This CDR3 is 14 amino acids long. The ends were cut back, 3 bases at V and 4 bases at J, with 11 bases in the middle. The CDR3 reads CASSDTGVPDTQYF. The DNA read from the CDR3 is TGTGCCAGCAGTGACACGGGGGTCCCAGATACG.

A remark on this clone: The CDR3 goes on 3 residues after the read ends, and that part is filled in from the germline J gene. The chain has TRBV30 and TRBJ1-5, with TRBD1 as a possible D gene (5 bases). The V gene lost 3 bases and the J gene lost 5 bases, with 14 bases spanning the gap. The CDR3 runs to 14 residues. From germline, CDR1 is GTSNPN and CDR2 SVGIG (reference sequence). CDR3 in amino acids: CAWSGRGVHQPQHF. The CDR3 bases that were read are TGTGCCTGGAGCGGCCGGGGGGTTCATCAGCCC.

Turning to this clone: From the germline J gene comes the end of the CDR3, since the read stops 3 residues before it. The J gene is TRBJ2-1, the V gene TRBV20-1, with D uncertain. CDR1 and CDR2 (germline): DFQATT, SNEGSKA (reference sequence). The CDR3 runs to 14 residues. The V and J ends lost 2 bases and 5 bases respectively, with 13 bases between them. CDR3: CSARYPLRNNEQFF. The sequenced CDR3 bases are TGCAGTGCTAGATATCCCCTCAGGAACAATGAG.

CDR3 bases read: TGTGCCAGCTCACCTCTGATGACAGGGGGCTTTAGTTCACCC. Protein sequence: CASSPLMTGGFSSP. The whole CDR3 sequence is CASSPLMTGGFSSPLHF. The chain joins TRBV18 to TRBJ1-6, with TRBD1 identical over 10 bases. The CDR3 end is not reached by the read, which stops 3 residues before it; the germline J gene fills it in. Trimming cost V 3 bases and J 9 bases; bases outside gene matches: 11. There are 17 residues in the CDR3. Per germline, CDR1 KGHSH and CDR2 LQKENI. The whole variable domain, filled in from reference TRBV18 and TRBJ1-6, reads NAGVMQNPRHLVRRRGQEARLRCSPMKGHSHVYWYRQLPEEGLKFMVYLQKENIIDESGMPKERFSAEFPKEGPSILRIQQVVRGDSAAYFCASSPLMTGGFSSPLHFGNGTRLTVT.